The sequence of this TCR beta chain was determined in a study of blood T cell repertoires in COVID-19. Study at large: Samples came from the United States, Italy and Spain, spanning acute and convalescent COVID-19.

J was trimmed by 8 bases and V by 5 bases; bases with no gene match: 8. The CDR3 contains 13 residues. The germline V gene encodes CDR1 SGHTA and CDR2 FQGNSA. Produced via immunoSEQ multiplex PCR; TCRdb's table is partial and in-frame only. The data contain about 150,000 clones, about 88% of them singletons. Across about two dozen US areas, participants ranged in age from roughly 18 to 95 years. Grouping used clinical history reported by participants in a survey and questionnaire. Recovery among Cohort 3 donors was established by two negative PCRs, clearance, or symptom resolution. The chain uses TRBV7-2 and TRBJ1-2; TRBD1 agrees at 7 bases. Sequenced sample: PBMCs or T cells enriched from blood (not recorded which). This clonotype was sampled from a man aged 50-60 years who had recovered from COVID-19. In nucleotides, the CDR3 is TGTGCCAGCAGCGCGGGACAGTACTCCGGCTACACCTTC. As protein: CASSAGQYSGYTF. Full variable domain (remainder filled in from reference TRBV7-2 and TRBJ1-2): GAGVSQSPSNKVTEKGKDVELRCDPISGHTALYWYRQSLGQGLEFLIYFQGNSAPDKSGLPSDRFSAERTGGSVSTLTIQRTQQEDSAVYLCASSAGQYSGYTFGSGTRLTVV.